The sequence of this T cell receptor (beta chain) was determined in a study of beta chain features in type 1 diabetes (dated by TCRdb to 2016 to 2019). About the full investigation: Patients and healthy donors did not differ in mean age, gender distribution, total cell number or subset yield. A total of 107,917,701 sorted cells were examined across all samples, and a strong correlation was observed between cell number per subset and RNA yield. The study compared TCRB repertoires of sorted circulating CD4+ T cell subsets between recently diagnosed type 1 diabetes patients and matched healthy donors. Regulatory and stem cell-like memory subsets were obtained from only 8 patients and roughly 8 healthy donors, while naive and central memory subsets were obtained from all 30 or so donors.

Inclusive of the bounding cysteine and phenylalanine, the CDR3 is 17 residues long. The sequence is cut down to CDR3 DNA, 51 bases in frame from base 1. CDR1 LNHDA and CDR2 SQIVND are derived from the germline V gene (reference sequence). V is cut back by 3 bases and J by 5 bases, with 14 bases in the junction unmatched. Each donor gave one peripheral blood draw, averaging roughly 120 mL, which was collected into heparinised tubes. Using a panel that included CD45RO, CCR7, CD25, CD127, CD95 and CD27, naive, central memory, regulatory and stem cell-like memory CD4+ T cells were sorted on a BD FACSAria II. Purity was above 95% for every sorted population. PBMCs were separated immediately by Lymphoprep density gradient centrifugation and were stained directly, without being cultured. To minimize batch effects, samples were stained and sorted in pairs, one healthy donor with one patient per experiment.

The full study reports these points: Fewer insertions and more nucleotide deletions at VDJ recombination sites were observed in patients with type 1 diabetes, implying thymic rearrangement abnormalities. The naive, central memory and regulatory TCRB repertoires appeared to resemble one another more closely among patients than among healthy donors. Only small numbers of individuals were included in the HLA sub-analyses, which left unresolved whether HLA type had any influence on TCRB rearrangement. A moderate but significant shortening of TCRB CDR3 length was observed in type 1 diabetes patients in all four CD4+ subsets. Shorter templates might be favored by PCR, yet because patient and control samples were amplified and corrected together, any such skew would affect both groups equally. Because cDNA rather than genomic DNA was sequenced, highly expressing activated cells could have been over-represented, although no difference in activation and CD3 levels was found between groups.

The entire amount of isolated RNA was reverse transcribed using the High Capacity cDNA Reverse Transcription Kit, so the sequenced TCRB transcripts were expressed ones. Deep immunoSEQ sequencing was performed on naive, central memory and regulatory T cell samples, with an average of roughly 3.3 million total reads per sample. Sorted cells were lysed in RLT buffer, and RNA was extracted using DNase-treated RNeasy Micro or Mini kits according to cell number. Each cell subset was processed separately to prevent cross-contamination, with patient and healthy donor samples processed together. The immunoSEQ multiplex PCR was used to amplify TCRB sequences from cDNA, generating 87-bp fragments that spanned the CDR3 region. Sequencing of the amplicons was done on the Illumina HiSeq platform. On the study's bioinformatics: PCR bias was corrected computationally using synthetic template baselines, and reads within Hamming distance 2 were collapsed, with unmergeable singletons discarded. Reads were aligned against IMGT to assign V, D and J genes, CDR3 length and insertions or deletions at six rearrangement sites. Within each subset, clonotype counts were normalized to sorted cell number, after which true diversity and Gini coefficients were computed with the tcR R package. The overlap coefficient, calculated on TCRB nucleotide sequences, was used to measure repertoire sharing. Out-of-frame TCRB sequences from naive cells were analyzed to stand in for the pre-selection repertoire. TCRdb retrieved this table from immuneACCESS and kept in-frame rearrangements only. Not all clones are present; in checked studies, unresolved V genes account for under half, and no reason is known for the remainder. The D gene and trimming were derived from the DNA, and the V and J assignments and clone size from that table. Present in this sample are about 250,000 clones, roughly 14% of which were seen just once. The ten largest clones add up to more than 0.025% of the sample.

With regard to this clone: Its antigen has not been determined. Base quality data are lacking; no much larger clone is found one base away.

This clonotype originated in a middle-aged woman in good health. Recombination connected TRBV19 to TRBJ1-2; 8 junctional bases match TRBD1. The material sequenced was naive CD4+ T cells from blood. The cell subset or site label, as the study defines it: true naive CD4+ T cells. The nucleotide sequence reads TGTGCCAGTAGTATTTCGACAGGGGTAGTTCTTGGATATGGCTACACCTTC. This sequence encodes CASSISTGVVLGYGYTF.